A single count supports the clone carrying this TCR beta chain. Compared with germline, one end of the junction differs, possibly owing to a read error. As originally analysed: Reference gene primer amplification gave nucleated cell count estimates. The protocol was immunoSEQ multiplex PCR, while the TCRdb copy is restricted to in-frame clones and leaves out a portion. Clonal size and the V and J genes are those of that table, whereas D and trimming came from the DNA. The sample gives approximately 280,000 clones, about 89% of which show up once; 2.2% is in the top ten. The sample originates from a study of blood T cell repertoires in COVID-19. Study at large: From the United States, Italy and Spain came samples of acute and convalescent COVID-19. PBMCs, B-cell-depleted T cells, or T cells were the source of the cDNA or gDNA that made up the material.

Germline V gives CDR1 LGHDT, CDR2 YNNKEL (reference sequence). This CDR3 has 14 residues. Sequenced input: peripheral blood. The chain is built from TRBV3-1 (or the pseudogene TRBV3-2) and TRBJ1-1, with unresolved D. This TCR was recovered from a man over 45 with acute or convalescent COVID-19. The CDR3: CASSQGGLKTEAFF. DNA of the CDR3: TGTGCCAGCAGCCAAGGAGGGTTGAAAACTGAAGCTTTCTTT.